The rows below give T cell receptor beta chains drawn from one sample of a study of cytomegalovirus exposure and HLA in healthy donors. Data came from immunoSEQ multiplex PCR; TCRdb stores just in-frame clones and leaves some out. The sample includes 150,000 to 200,000 clones, more than 65% of them seen just once. The sample comprised PBMCs. These receptors came from a woman aged 25-40 years in good health and CMV-seropositive. Each CDR3 is given with its conserved first and last residue. Each record gives: CDR3 protein, CDR3 DNA, J gene, V gene, clone size, D gene. The D gene is left open where the match is weak. Only part of the rows carry a size: once, few, many, or a class if the clone is expanded.

CDR3 protein: CSVGQLHTGELFF; CDR3 DNA: TGCAGCGTCGGACAGCTTCACACCGGGGAGCTGTTTTTT; J gene: TRBJ2-2; V gene: TRBV29-1; clone size: NA; D gene: NA
CDR3 protein: CAWSAGRDEQYF; CDR3 DNA: TGTGCCTGGAGTGCTGGGAGGGACGAGCAGTACTTC; J gene: TRBJ2-7; V gene: TRBV30; clone size: NA; D gene: TRBD2
CDR3 protein: CASSQVGGNQPQHF; CDR3 DNA: TGCGCCAGCAGCCAAGTAGGCGGGAATCAGCCCCAGCATTTT; J gene: TRBJ1-5; V gene: TRBV4-1; clone size: NA; D gene: NA
CDR3 protein: CASRPGRYQPQHF; CDR3 DNA: TGTGCCAGCAGACCAGGTCGCTATCAGCCCCAGCATTTT; J gene: TRBJ1-5; V gene: TRBV6-5; clone size: NA; D gene: NA
CDR3 protein: CASSLIGQGHYGYTF; CDR3 DNA: TGTGCCAGCAGCTTAATAGGACAGGGACACTATGGCTACACCTTC; J gene: TRBJ1-2; V gene: TRBV7-8; clone size: NA; D gene: TRBD1
CDR3 protein: CASSFTGSGELFF; CDR3 DNA: TGTGCCAGCAGCTTCACAGGCAGCGGGGAGCTGTTTTTT; J gene: TRBJ2-2; V gene: TRBV7-8; clone size: NA; D gene: NA
CDR3 protein: CSALTQGNEQYF; CDR3 DNA: TGCAGCGCCCTGACACAGGGGAACGAGCAGTACTTC; J gene: TRBJ2-7; V gene: TRBV29-1; clone size: NA; D gene: TRBD1
CDR3 protein: CASRRDSNQPQHF; CDR3 DNA: TGTGCCAGCAGGAGGGATAGCAATCAGCCCCAGCATTTT; J gene: TRBJ1-5; V gene: TRBV6-5; clone size: few; D gene: NA
CDR3 protein: CASSPRGSNQPQHF; CDR3 DNA: TGTGCCAGCAGTCCAAGGGGGAGCAATCAGCCCCAGCATTTT; J gene: TRBJ1-5; V gene: TRBV27; clone size: NA; D gene: NA
CDR3 protein: CASSMVRTGELFF; CDR3 DNA: TGTGCCAGTAGTATGGTGCGGACCGGGGAGCTGTTTTTT; J gene: TRBJ2-2; V gene: TRBV19; clone size: NA; D gene: NA
CDR3 protein: CASSPGLAGAYEQYF; CDR3 DNA: TGTGCCAGCAGTCCTGGACTAGCGGGGGCCTACGAGCAGTACTTC; J gene: TRBJ2-7; V gene: TRBV5-4; clone size: NA; D gene: TRBD2
CDR3 protein: CASRGQGAGNQPQHF; CDR3 DNA: TGTGCCAGCAGGGGACAGGGGGCTGGCAATCAGCCCCAGCATTTT; J gene: TRBJ1-5; V gene: TRBV2; clone size: few; D gene: TRBD1
CDR3 protein: CSVRQGANTGELFF; CDR3 DNA: TGCAGCGTACGACAGGGGGCGAACACCGGGGAGCTGTTTTTT; J gene: TRBJ2-2; V gene: TRBV29-1; clone size: NA; D gene: TRBD1
CDR3 protein: CASSSTGESTEAFF; CDR3 DNA: TGTGCCAGCAGTTCCACAGGTGAAAGCACTGAAGCTTTCTTT; J gene: TRBJ1-1; V gene: TRBV6-6; clone size: NA; D gene: NA
CDR3 protein: CASSVTLGSTEAFF; CDR3 DNA: TGTGCCAGCAGCGTAACTTTAGGGAGTACTGAAGCTTTCTTT; J gene: TRBJ1-1; V gene: TRBV9; clone size: NA; D gene: NA
CDR3 protein: CASRASGSYEQFF; CDR3 DNA: TGTGCCAGCAGGGCTAGCGGGAGTTATGAGCAGTTCTTC; J gene: TRBJ2-1; V gene: TRBV7-9; clone size: NA; D gene: TRBD2
CDR3 protein: CASSATNEKLFF; CDR3 DNA: TGTGCCAGCAGCGCAACTAATGAAAAACTGTTTTTT; J gene: TRBJ1-4; V gene: TRBV27; clone size: NA; D gene: NA
CDR3 protein: CASSLSGTGIETQYF; CDR3 DNA: TGTGCCAGCAGTTTATCCGGGACAGGGATAGAGACCCAGTACTTC; J gene: TRBJ2-5; V gene: TRBV27; clone size: NA; D gene: TRBD1
CDR3 protein: CASSSVPSGFGTGVNTIYF; CDR3 DNA: TGTGCCAGCAGTTCGGTCCCCTCCGGTTTTGGGACAGGAGTGAACACCATATATTTT; J gene: TRBJ1-3; V gene: TRBV27; clone size: NA; D gene: TRBD1
CDR3 protein: CASSWLAASGETQYF; CDR3 DNA: TGTGCCAGCAGTTGGCTAGCGGCATCTGGGGAGACCCAGTACTTC; J gene: TRBJ2-5; V gene: TRBV6-5; clone size: NA; D gene: TRBD2
CDR3 protein: CASSMWLGDYGYTF; CDR3 DNA: TGTGCCAGTAGTATGTGGCTCGGGGACTATGGCTACACCTTC; J gene: TRBJ1-2; V gene: TRBV19; clone size: NA; D gene: NA
CDR3 protein: CASRSRGTSGEKYNEQFF; CDR3 DNA: TGTGCCAGCAGGTCCCGAGGGACTAGCGGGGAAAAGTACAATGAGCAGTTCTTC; J gene: TRBJ2-1; V gene: TRBV7-3; clone size: NA; D gene: TRBD2
CDR3 protein: CASSLQGAADTQYF; CDR3 DNA: TGTGCCAGCAGTTTACAGGGGGCGGCAGATACGCAGTATTTT; J gene: TRBJ2-3; V gene: TRBV28; clone size: NA; D gene: TRBD1
CDR3 protein: CASSFNRAGYTF; CDR3 DNA: TGTGCCAGCAGTTTCAACAGGGCTGGCTACACCTTC; J gene: TRBJ1-2; V gene: TRBV28; clone size: NA; D gene: NA
CDR3 protein: CASRYRQGGDGNQPQHF; CDR3 DNA: TGTGCCAGCAGGTACCGTCAGGGCGGAGACGGCAATCAGCCCCAGCATTTT; J gene: TRBJ1-5; V gene: TRBV11-2; clone size: once; D gene: NA
CDR3 protein: CASRTGGVETQYF; CDR3 DNA: TGCGCCAGCAGGACAGGGGGCGTGGAGACCCAGTACTTC; J gene: TRBJ2-5; V gene: TRBV5-1; clone size: NA; D gene: TRBD1
CDR3 protein: CASSLGAGQNTFF; CDR3 DNA: TGTGCCAGCAGTCTTGGGGCGGGACAGAACACTTTCTTT; J gene: TRBJ1-1; V gene: TRBV2; clone size: NA; D gene: TRBD1
CDR3 protein: CASSQKRSYNEQFF; CDR3 DNA: TGTGCCAGCAGCCAAAAACGGTCCTACAATGAGCAGTTCTTC; J gene: TRBJ2-1; V gene: TRBV14; clone size: NA; D gene: NA
CDR3 protein: CASSRSGQGDNEQFF; CDR3 DNA: TGTGCCAGCAGCCGCTCAGGACAGGGGGACAATGAGCAGTTCTTC; J gene: TRBJ2-1; V gene: TRBV13; clone size: NA; D gene: TRBD1
CDR3 protein: CASSLWAGQGITEAFF; CDR3 DNA: TGTGCCAGCAGTTTATGGGCCGGACAGGGGATCACTGAAGCTTTCTTT; J gene: TRBJ1-1; V gene: TRBV27; clone size: NA; D gene: TRBD1
CDR3 protein: CASSQLGTKREDGYTF; CDR3 DNA: TGCGCCAGCAGCCAACTAGGGACCAAAAGGGAGGATGGCTACACCTTC; J gene: TRBJ1-2; V gene: TRBV4-1; clone size: NA; D gene: NA
CDR3 protein: CAWSEGLTNTEAFF; CDR3 DNA: TGTGCCTGGAGTGAAGGACTCACGAACACTGAAGCTTTCTTT; J gene: TRBJ1-1; V gene: TRBV30; clone size: NA; D gene: NA
CDR3 protein: CASSQDLAGSHRAQHF; CDR3 DNA: TGCGCCAGCAGCCAAGATCTTGCAGGGTCCCATAGGGCCCAGCATTTT; J gene: TRBJ1-5; V gene: TRBV4-1; clone size: few; D gene: NA
CDR3 protein: CASSLLDFPMGTDTQYF; CDR3 DNA: TGTGCCAGCAGCTTACTCGACTTTCCCATGGGCACAGATACGCAGTATTTT; J gene: TRBJ2-3; V gene: TRBV9; clone size: NA; D gene: NA
CDR3 protein: CASGLAGGRDTQYF; CDR3 DNA: TGTGCCTCCGGACTAGCGGGAGGGCGAGATACGCAGTATTTT; J gene: TRBJ2-3; V gene: TRBV19; clone size: NA; D gene: TRBD2
CDR3 protein: CASSVLAGDAYNEQFF; CDR3 DNA: TGCGCCAGCAGCGTGCTAGCGGGAGACGCGTACAATGAGCAGTTCTTC; J gene: TRBJ2-1; V gene: TRBV5-1; clone size: NA; D gene: TRBD2
CDR3 protein: CASSLLSTRRTDTQYF; CDR3 DNA: TGTGCCAGCAGCCTCCTTTCGACTCGACGCACAGATACGCAGTATTTT; J gene: TRBJ2-3; V gene: TRBV28; clone size: NA; D gene: NA
CDR3 protein: CSVGSGRANDNEQFF; CDR3 DNA: TGCAGCGTTGGTAGCGGGAGGGCGAATGACAATGAGCAGTTCTTC; J gene: TRBJ2-1; V gene: TRBV29-1; clone size: few; D gene: TRBD2
CDR3 protein: CASSLGGLASSDEQFF; CDR3 DNA: TGCGCCAGCAGCTTGGGGGGGCTGGCGTCCAGCGATGAGCAGTTCTTC; J gene: TRBJ2-1; V gene: TRBV5-1; clone size: NA; D gene: NA
CDR3 protein: CASSFRQGAEKLFF; CDR3 DNA: TGTGCCAGCAGCTTTCGGCAGGGCGCGGAAAAACTGTTTTTT; J gene: TRBJ1-4; V gene: TRBV11-1; clone size: NA; D gene: NA
CDR3 protein: CAWGTKEAFF; CDR3 DNA: TGTGCCTGGGGGACAAAGGAAGCTTTCTTT; J gene: TRBJ1-1; V gene: TRBV30; clone size: few; D gene: NA
CDR3 protein: CASTADRGGTEAFF; CDR3 DNA: TGTGCCAGTACCGCCGACAGGGGAGGAACTGAAGCTTTCTTT; J gene: TRBJ1-1; V gene: TRBV19; clone size: NA; D gene: TRBD1
CDR3 protein: CASSLEGQGTEAFF; CDR3 DNA: TGCGCCAGCAGCTTGGAGGGACAGGGCACTGAAGCTTTCTTT; J gene: TRBJ1-1; V gene: TRBV5-1; clone size: NA; D gene: TRBD1
CDR3 protein: CASRILGSYEQYF; CDR3 DNA: TGTGCCAGCAGAATACTAGGGTCCTACGAGCAGTACTTC; J gene: TRBJ2-7; V gene: TRBV27; clone size: NA; D gene: NA
CDR3 protein: CASSLGIRQGQEETQYF; CDR3 DNA: TGTGCCAGCAGCTTAGGTATCCGACAGGGTCAGGAAGAGACCCAGTACTTC; J gene: TRBJ2-5; V gene: TRBV7-8; clone size: NA; D gene: TRBD1
CDR3 protein: CASSALLSDEQYF; CDR3 DNA: TGTGCCAGCAGCGCCCTTCTCAGCGACGAGCAGTACTTC; J gene: TRBJ2-7; V gene: TRBV9; clone size: NA; D gene: NA
CDR3 protein: CASSFRTGDQPQHF; CDR3 DNA: TGCGCCAGCAGCTTCCGGACAGGTGATCAGCCCCAGCATTTT; J gene: TRBJ1-5; V gene: TRBV5-1; clone size: few; D gene: TRBD1
CDR3 protein: CASSWGGGNTEAFF; CDR3 DNA: TGCGCCAGCAGCTGGGGGGGCGGTAACACTGAAGCTTTCTTT; J gene: TRBJ1-1; V gene: TRBV5-1; clone size: NA; D gene: NA
CDR3 protein: CASSFTGTTNTEAFF; CDR3 DNA: TGCGCCAGCAGCTTCACTGGGACAACGAACACTGAAGCTTTCTTT; J gene: TRBJ1-1; V gene: TRBV5-1; clone size: NA; D gene: NA
CDR3 protein: CAWSVLTVADYGYTF; CDR3 DNA: TGTGCCTGGAGTGTCCTTACAGTGGCCGACTATGGCTACACCTTC; J gene: TRBJ1-2; V gene: TRBV30; clone size: NA; D gene: NA
CDR3 protein: CASSQATSVAEAFF; CDR3 DNA: TGCGCCAGCAGCCAAGCGACATCGGTGGCTGAAGCTTTCTTT; J gene: TRBJ1-1; V gene: TRBV4-1; clone size: NA; D gene: NA
CDR3 protein: CASSHGGVRAYEQYF; CDR3 DNA: TGTGCCAGCAGCCATGGGGGGGTTAGGGCCTACGAGCAGTACTTC; J gene: TRBJ2-7; V gene: TRBV7-9; clone size: NA; D gene: TRBD2
CDR3 protein: CASSLVVSPGQGHWEQYF; CDR3 DNA: TGCGCCAGCAGCTTGGTGGTCTCACCGGGACAGGGACACTGGGAGCAGTACTTC; J gene: TRBJ2-7; V gene: TRBV5-1; clone size: NA; D gene: TRBD1